This T cell receptor beta chain was identified during a study of blood T cell repertoires in COVID-19. TCRdb's copy holds only in-frame clones and misses some; the assay was immunoSEQ multiplex PCR. In the table there are around 150,000 clones, roughly 80% of which are singletons. In terms of age and location, participants ranged from roughly 18 to 90 years and lived in under 30 US areas. Participants' own reports of clinical history determined their cohort assignment. The V gene's germline CDR1 is KGHDR and CDR2 SFDVKD. The CDR3 runs 14 residues. V was pared by 5 bases and J by 3 bases, with 9 bases between.

The sequencing sample was made of PBMCs or T cells enriched from blood (not recorded which). The V gene is TRBV24-1, the J gene TRBJ1-4; D unclear. This TCR was recovered from an older woman who had recovered from COVID-19. CDR3 in amino acids: CATSVEISNEKLFF. CDR3 DNA: TGTGCCACCAGTGTTGAGATTTCTAATGAAAAACTGTTTTTT.